This T cell receptor beta chain appears in the sequencing data of a study of blood T cell repertoires in COVID-19. Whole-study context: Specimens from acute and convalescent COVID-19 originated in the United States, Italy and Spain. PBMCs, B-cell-depleted T cells, or T cells were the source of the cDNA or gDNA that made up the material.

In the original processing: Reference gene primer amplification gave estimated nucleated cell counts. Only in-frame clones appear in the TCRdb table, and some are missing; sequencing was by immunoSEQ multiplex PCR. V, J and clone size were drawn from that table, and D and trimming were deduced from the DNA. The table includes over 80,000 clones, approximately 91% detected once. This clone was seen just once. Germline CDR1 and CDR2: KGHDR and SFDVKD. This CDR3 comprises 19 residues. The J segment lost 2 bases and the V segment lost 2 bases, leaving 14 bases of the junction unmatched. The sequencing input was peripheral blood. The chain uses TRBV24-1 and TRBJ2-1; 7 bases are a match to TRBD2. The clonotype was recovered from a man aged 65 to 85 with acute or convalescent COVID-19. CDR3 residues: CATSDSGFLAANAYNEQFF. DNA of the CDR3: TGTGCCACCAGTGATTCGGGTTTTCTAGCGGCAAACGCCTACAATGAGCAGTTCTTC.